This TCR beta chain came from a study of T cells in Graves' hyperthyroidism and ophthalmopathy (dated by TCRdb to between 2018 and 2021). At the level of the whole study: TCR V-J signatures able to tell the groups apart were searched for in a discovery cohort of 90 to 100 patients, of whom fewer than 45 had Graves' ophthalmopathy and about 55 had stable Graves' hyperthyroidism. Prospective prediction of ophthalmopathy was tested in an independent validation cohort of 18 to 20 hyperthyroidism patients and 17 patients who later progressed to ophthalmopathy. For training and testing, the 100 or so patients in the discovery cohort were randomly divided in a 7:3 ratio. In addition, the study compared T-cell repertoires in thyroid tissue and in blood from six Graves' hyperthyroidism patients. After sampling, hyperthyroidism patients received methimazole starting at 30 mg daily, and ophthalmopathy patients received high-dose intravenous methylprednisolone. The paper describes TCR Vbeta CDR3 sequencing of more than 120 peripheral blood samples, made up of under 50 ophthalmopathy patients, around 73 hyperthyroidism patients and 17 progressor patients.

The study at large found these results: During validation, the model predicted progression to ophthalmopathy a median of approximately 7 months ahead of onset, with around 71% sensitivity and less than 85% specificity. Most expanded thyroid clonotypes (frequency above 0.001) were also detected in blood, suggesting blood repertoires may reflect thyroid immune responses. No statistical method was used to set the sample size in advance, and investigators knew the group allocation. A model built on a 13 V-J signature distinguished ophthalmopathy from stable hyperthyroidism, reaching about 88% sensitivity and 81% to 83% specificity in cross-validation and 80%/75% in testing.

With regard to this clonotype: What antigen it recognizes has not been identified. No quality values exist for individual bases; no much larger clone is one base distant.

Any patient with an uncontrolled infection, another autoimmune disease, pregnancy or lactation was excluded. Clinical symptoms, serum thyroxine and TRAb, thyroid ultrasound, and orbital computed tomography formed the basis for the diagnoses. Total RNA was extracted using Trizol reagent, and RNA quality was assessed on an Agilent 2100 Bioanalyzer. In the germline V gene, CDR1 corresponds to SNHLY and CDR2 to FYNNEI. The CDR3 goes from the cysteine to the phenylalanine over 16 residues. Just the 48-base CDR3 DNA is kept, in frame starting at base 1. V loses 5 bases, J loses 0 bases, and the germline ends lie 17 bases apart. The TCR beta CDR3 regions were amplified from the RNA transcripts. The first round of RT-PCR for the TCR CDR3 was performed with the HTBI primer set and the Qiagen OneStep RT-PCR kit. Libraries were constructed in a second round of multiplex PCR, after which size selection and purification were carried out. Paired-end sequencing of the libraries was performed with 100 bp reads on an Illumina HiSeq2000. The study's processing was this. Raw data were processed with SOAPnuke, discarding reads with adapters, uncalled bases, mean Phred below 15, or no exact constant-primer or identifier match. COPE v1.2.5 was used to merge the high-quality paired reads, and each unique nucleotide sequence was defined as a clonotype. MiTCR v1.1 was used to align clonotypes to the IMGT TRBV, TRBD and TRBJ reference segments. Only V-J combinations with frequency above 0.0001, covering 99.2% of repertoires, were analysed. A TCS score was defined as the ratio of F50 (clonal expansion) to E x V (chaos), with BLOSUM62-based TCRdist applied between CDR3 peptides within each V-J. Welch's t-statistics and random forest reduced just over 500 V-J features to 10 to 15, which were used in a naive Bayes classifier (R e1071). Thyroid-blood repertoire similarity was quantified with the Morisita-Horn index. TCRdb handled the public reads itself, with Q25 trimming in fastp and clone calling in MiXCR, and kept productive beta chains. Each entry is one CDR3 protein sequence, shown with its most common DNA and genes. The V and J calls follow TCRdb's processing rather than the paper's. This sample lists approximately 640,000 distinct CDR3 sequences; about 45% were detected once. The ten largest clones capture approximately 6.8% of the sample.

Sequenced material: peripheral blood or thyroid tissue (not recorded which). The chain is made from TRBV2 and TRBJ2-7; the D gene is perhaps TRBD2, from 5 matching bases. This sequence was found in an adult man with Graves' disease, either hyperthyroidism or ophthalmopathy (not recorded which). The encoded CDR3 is CASSYSLASSSYEQYF. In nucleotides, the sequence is TGTGCCAGCAGTTACTCGCTAGCCTCGAGCTCCTACGAGCAGTACTTC.